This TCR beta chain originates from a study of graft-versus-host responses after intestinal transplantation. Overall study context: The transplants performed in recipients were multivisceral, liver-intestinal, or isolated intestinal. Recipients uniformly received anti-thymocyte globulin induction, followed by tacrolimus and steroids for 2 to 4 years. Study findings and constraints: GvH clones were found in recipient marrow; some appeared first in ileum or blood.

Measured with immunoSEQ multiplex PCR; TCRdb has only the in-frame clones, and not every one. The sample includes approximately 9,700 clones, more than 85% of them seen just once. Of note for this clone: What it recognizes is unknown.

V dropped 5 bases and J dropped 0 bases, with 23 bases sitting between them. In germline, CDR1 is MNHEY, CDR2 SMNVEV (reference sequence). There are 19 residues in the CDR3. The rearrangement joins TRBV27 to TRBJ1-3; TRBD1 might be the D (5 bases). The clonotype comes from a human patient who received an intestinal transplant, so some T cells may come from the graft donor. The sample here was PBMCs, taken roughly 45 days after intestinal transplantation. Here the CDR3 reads CASSPPGPQKKASGNTIYF. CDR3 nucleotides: TGTGCCAGCAGTCCCCCGGGACCCCAAAAAAAGGCCTCTGGAAACACCATATATTTT.